One sample yielded the 3 T cell receptor beta chains listed below, sequenced in a study of shared clonotypes between healthy human individuals. Data came from immunoSEQ multiplex PCR; TCRdb stores just in-frame clones and leaves some out. Among more than 2 million clones listed, approximately 94% were seen once. The sequenced material came from naive CD4+ T cells sorted from blood. Subset reported: CD45RA+ positively selected. These receptors originate from a man aged 18 to 29 in good health.

Only one count was recorded for this clone. This chain links TRBV6-5 with TRBJ2-1; a weak D match, TRBD1 (5 bases). Per the germline V gene, CDR1 is MNHEY and CDR2 is SVGAGI. V shed 5 bases and J shed 6 bases, with 14 bases lying between them. The CDR3 has 14 residues. The CDR3 is CASSRAGPSNEQFF. CDR3 in DNA: TGTGCCAGCAGTCGAGCAGGGCCCTCCAATGAGCAGTTCTTC.

The chain carries TRBV29-1 and TRBJ1-1; TRBD1 agrees at 9 bases. Germline CDR1 SQVTM, CDR2 ANQGSEA. The J segment lost 7 bases and the V segment lost 3 bases, leaving 9 bases of the junction unmatched. CDR3 length: 14 amino acids. The CDR3 bases are TGCAGCGTTGAGGGGGACAGGGAAGGTGGTGAAGCTTTCTTT. As protein: CSVEGDREGGEAFF.

The chain has TRBV14 and TRBJ2-1, with a possible D match to TRBD1 (5 bases). Germline CDR1 SGHDN, CDR2 FVKESK. Trimming shortened V by 4 bases and J by 10 bases, and 14 bases separated the two germline ends. The CDR3 is 13 residues long. CDR3 region: CASSRPGRAEQFF. The CDR3 DNA reads as TGTGCCAGCAGCCGTCCCGGCAGGGCCGAGCAGTTCTTC.